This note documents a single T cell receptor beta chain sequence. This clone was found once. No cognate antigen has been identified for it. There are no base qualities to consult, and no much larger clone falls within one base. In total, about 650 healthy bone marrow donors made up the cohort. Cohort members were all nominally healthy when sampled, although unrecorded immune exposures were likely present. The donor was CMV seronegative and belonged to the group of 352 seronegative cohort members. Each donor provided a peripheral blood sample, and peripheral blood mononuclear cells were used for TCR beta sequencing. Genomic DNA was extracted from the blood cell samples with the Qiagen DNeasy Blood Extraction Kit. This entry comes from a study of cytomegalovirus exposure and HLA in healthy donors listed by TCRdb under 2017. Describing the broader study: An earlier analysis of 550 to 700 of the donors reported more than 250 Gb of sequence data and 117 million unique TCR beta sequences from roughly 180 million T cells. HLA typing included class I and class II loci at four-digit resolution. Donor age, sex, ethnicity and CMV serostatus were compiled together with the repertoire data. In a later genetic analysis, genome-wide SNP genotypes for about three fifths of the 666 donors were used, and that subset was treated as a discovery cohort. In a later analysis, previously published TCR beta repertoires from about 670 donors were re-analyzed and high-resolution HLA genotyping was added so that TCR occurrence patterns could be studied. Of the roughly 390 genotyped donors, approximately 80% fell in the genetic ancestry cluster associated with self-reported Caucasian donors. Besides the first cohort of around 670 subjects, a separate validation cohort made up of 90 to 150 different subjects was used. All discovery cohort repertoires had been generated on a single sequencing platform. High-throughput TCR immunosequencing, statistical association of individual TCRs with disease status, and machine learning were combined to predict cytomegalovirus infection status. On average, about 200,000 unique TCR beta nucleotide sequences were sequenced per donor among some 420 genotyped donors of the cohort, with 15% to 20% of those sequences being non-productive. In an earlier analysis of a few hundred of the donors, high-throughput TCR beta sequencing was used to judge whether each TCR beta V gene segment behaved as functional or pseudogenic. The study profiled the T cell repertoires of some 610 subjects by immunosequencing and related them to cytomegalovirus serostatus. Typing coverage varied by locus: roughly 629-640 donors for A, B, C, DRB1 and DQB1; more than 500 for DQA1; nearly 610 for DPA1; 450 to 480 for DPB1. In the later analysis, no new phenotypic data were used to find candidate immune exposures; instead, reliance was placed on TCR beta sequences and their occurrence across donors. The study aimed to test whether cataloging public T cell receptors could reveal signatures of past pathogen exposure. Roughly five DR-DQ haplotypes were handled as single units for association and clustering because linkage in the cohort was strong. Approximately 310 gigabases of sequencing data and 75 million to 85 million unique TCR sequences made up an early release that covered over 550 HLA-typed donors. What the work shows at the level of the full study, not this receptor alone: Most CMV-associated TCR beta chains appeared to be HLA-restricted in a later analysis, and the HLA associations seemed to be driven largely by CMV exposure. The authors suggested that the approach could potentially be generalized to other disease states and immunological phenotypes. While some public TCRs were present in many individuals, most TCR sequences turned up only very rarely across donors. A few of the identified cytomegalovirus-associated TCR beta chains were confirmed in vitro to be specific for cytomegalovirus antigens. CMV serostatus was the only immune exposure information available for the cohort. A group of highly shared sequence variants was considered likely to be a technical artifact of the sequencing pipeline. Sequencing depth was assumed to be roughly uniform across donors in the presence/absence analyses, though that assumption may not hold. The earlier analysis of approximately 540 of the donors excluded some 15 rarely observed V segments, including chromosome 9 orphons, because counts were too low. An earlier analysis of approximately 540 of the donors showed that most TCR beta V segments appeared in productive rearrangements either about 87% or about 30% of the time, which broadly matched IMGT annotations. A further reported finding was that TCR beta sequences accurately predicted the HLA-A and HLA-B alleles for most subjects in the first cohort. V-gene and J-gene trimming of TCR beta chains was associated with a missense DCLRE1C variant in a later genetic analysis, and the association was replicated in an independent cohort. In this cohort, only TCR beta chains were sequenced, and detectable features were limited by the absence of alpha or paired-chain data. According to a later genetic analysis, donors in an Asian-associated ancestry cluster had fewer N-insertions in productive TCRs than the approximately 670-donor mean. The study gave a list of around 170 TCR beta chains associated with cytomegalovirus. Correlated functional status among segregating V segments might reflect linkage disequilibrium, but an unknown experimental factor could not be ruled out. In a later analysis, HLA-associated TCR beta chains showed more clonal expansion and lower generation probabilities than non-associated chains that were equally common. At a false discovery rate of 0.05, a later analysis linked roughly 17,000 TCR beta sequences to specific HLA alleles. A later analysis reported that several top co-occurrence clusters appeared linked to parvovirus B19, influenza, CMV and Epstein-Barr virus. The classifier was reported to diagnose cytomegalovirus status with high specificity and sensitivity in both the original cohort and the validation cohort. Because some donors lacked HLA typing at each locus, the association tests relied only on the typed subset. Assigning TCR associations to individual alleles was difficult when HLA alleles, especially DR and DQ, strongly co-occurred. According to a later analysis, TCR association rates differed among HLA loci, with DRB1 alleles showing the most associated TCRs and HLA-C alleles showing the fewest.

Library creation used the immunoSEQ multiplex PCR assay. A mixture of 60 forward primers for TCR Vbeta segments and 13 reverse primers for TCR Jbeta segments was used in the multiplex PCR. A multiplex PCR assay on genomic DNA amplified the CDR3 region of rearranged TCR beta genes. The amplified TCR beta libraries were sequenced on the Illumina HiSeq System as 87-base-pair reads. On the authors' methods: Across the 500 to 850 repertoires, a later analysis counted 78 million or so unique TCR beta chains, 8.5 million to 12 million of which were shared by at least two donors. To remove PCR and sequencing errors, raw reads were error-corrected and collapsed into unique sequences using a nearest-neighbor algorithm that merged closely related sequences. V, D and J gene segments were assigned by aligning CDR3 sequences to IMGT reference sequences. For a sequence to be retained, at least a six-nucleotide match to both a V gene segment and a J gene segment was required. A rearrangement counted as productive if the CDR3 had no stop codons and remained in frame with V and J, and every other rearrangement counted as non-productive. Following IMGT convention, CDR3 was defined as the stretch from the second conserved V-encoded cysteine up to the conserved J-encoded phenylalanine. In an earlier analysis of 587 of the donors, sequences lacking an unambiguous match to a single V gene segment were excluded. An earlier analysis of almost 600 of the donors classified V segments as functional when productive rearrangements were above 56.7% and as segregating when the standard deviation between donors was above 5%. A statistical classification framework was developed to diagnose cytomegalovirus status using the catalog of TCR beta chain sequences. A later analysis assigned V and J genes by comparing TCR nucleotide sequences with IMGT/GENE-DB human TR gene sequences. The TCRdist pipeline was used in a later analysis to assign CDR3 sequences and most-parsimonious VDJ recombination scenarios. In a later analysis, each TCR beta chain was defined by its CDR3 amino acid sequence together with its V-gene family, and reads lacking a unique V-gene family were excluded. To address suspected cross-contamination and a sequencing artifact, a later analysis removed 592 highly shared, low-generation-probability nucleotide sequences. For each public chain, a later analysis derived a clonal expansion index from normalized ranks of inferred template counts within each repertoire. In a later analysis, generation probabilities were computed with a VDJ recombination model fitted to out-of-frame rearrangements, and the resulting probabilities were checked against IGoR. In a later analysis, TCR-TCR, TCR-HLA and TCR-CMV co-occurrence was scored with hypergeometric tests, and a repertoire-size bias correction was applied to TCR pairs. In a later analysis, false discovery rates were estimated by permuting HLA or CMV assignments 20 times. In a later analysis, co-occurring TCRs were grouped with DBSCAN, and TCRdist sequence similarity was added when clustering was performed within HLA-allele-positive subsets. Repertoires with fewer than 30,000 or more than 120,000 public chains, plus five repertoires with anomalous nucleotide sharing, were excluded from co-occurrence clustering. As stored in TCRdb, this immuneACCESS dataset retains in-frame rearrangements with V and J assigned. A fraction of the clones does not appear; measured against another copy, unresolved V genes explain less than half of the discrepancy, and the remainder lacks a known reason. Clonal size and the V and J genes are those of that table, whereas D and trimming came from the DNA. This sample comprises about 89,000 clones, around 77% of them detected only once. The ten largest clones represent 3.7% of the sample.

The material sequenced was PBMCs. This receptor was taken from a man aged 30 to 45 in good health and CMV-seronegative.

The DNA reads TGTGCCAGCAGTCATGACAGGGGGGACACTGAAGCTTTCTTT. This codes for CASSHDRGDTEAFF. This sequence uses TRBV27 and TRBJ1-1, with 9 middle bases fitting TRBD1. Measured from the cysteine to the phenylalanine, the CDR3 is 14 residues long. Left in the record is the CDR3 DNA by itself, 42 bases read in frame from the first base. The germline V and J ends show losses of 5 bases and 3 bases respectively, and no gene match explains 4 bases of the junction. Per the germline V gene (reference sequence), MNHEY is the CDR1 and SMNVEV is the CDR2.